The 10 T cell receptor beta chains listed next were all sequenced from one sample in a study of response to subunit inactivated influenza vaccine (dated by TCRdb to the late 2010s). Library generation was performed with RT-PCR. TCRdb shows the sequencer as Illumina HiSeq 2500. The public reads were run again by TCRdb, first through fastp at Q25 and then through MiXCR, and only productive beta chains were kept. A single entry per CDR3 protein holds the most common genes and DNA from its merged rows. The sample table shows around 600,000 distinct CDR3 sequences, and around 11% are seen once. The ten largest clones take up around 10% of the sample. These same records also appear under a second study, on T cells expressing NK-cell markers. The second investigation adds: The TCR beta cDNA libraries were made using 5'RACE template switching, a step that added both a universal primer site and unique molecular identifiers.

Sequenced here: PBMCs from blood, sampled on the day of vaccination. The receptors here all came from a man aged 50-60 years who received an inactivated influenza vaccine. Donor details come from another sample of the same person, matched by shared clones.

This clonotype was seen repeatedly, ten times or more. This chain links TRBV5-1 with TRBJ1-1; D remains ambiguous. The CDR3 spans 15 residues. V lost 4 bases and J 0 bases, leaving 13 bases between the germline ends. CDR1 is SGHRS, CDR2 YFSETQ, per germline. The chain's CDR3 is CASSPGVAVNTEAFF. The DNA of the CDR3 is TGCGCCAGCAGCCCGGGTGTCGCGGTGAACACTGAAGCTTTCTTT.

This clonotype was found a few times. J is TRBJ2-6 and V is TRBV12-3 or TRBV12-4; D not certain. The CDR3 is 15 residues long. V was cut by 3 bases and J by 0 bases, with 6 bases left in between. CDR3 in amino acids: CASSLGPSGANVLTF. As DNA, the CDR3 is TGTGCCAGCAGTTTGGGTCCCTCTGGGGCCAACGTCCTGACTTTC.

The chain combines TRBV20-1 with TRBJ2-3; TRBD1 is a possible D gene (6 bases). The germline V gene encodes CDR1 DFQATT and CDR2 SNEGSKA (reference sequence). This CDR3 has 14 amino acids. The CDR3 nucleotides are TGCAGAGCCGTCAGGGGAAGTGGCACAGATACGCAGTATTTT. It translates to CRAVRGSGTDTQYF.

This clonotype was observed many times. The V and J genes are TRBV12-3 or TRBV12-4 and TRBJ2-6; D is undetermined. Trimming pared 5 bases from V and 1 base from J, leaving 9 bases between. The CDR3 is made up of 15 amino acids. CDR3 DNA: TGTGCCAGCAGTCCCCGAAGGTCTGGGGCCAACGTCCTGACTTTC. Encoded protein: CASSPRRSGANVLTF.

This clonotype was counted only a few times. The V gene is TRBV18, the J gene TRBJ1-1; D not resolved. V dropped 2 bases and J dropped 0 bases, with 7 bases sitting between them. CDR1 KGHSH and CDR2 LQKENI come from the germline V gene. The CDR3 sequence is 14 residues long. Written as DNA, the CDR3 is TGTGCCAGCTCACCAGTCAGCTTGAACACTGAAGCTTTCTTT. It translates to CASSPVSLNTEAFF.

This clonotype has only a few counts. The rearrangement joins TRBV7-2 to TRBJ1-5; D possibly corresponds to TRBD1 (6 bases). Germline V gives CDR1 SGHTA, CDR2 FQGNSA. The CDR3 consists of 16 residues. V lost 1 base and J lost 6, with 16 bases in between. CDR3 in amino acids: CASSLVGGRVAQPQHF. The CDR3 DNA is TGTGCCAGCAGCTTAGTGGGGGGGCGGGTGGCTCAGCCCCAGCATTTT.

This chain joins TRBV24-1 and TRBJ2-1, with 8 positions matching TRBD1. V shed 7 bases, J shed 7 bases, and the junction held 11 bases outside the gene matches. This CDR3 has 15 amino acids. CDR1 and CDR2 (germline): KGHDR, SFDVKD. The CDR3 nucleotides read TGTGCCACCAGAGGAGGGCAGGGGGCGTGGAATGAGCAGTTCTTC. It translates to CATRGGQGAWNEQFF.

The chain couples TRBV4-3 to TRBJ2-2; possibly TRBD1 for D (6 bases). CDR1 is LGHNA and CDR2 is YSLEER in the germline V gene. CDR3 length: 14 amino acids. V was pared by 2 bases and J by 6 bases, with 10 bases between. The CDR3 loop is CASSQRWGPGELFF. In DNA, the CDR3 is TGCGCCAGCAGCCAAAGATGGGGGCCCGGGGAGCTGTTTTTT.

The chain links TRBV20-1 to TRBJ1-2, with D tentatively TRBD1 (6 bases). CDR1 is DFQATT, CDR2 SNEGSKA, per germline (reference sequence). This CDR3 comprises 14 residues. V was trimmed by 2 bases and J by 4 bases, leaving 14 bases between them. CDR3 loop: CSARNGRGIYGYTF. The DNA for the CDR3 is TGCAGTGCTAGAAACGGCAGGGGAATCTATGGCTACACCTTC.

There are a few counts of this clonotype. The V call is TRBV7-2, the J call TRBJ2-5, with 13 positions matching TRBD2. The CDR3 loop spans 15 amino acids. The V and J ends lost 3 bases and 5 bases, in that order; junction bases with no gene match: 3. CDR1 and CDR2 (germline): SGHTA, FQGNSA. The CDR3 protein is CASSLGTSGVETQYF. The CDR3 DNA follows: TGTGCCAGCAGCTTGGGGACTAGCGGGGTTGAGACCCAGTACTTC.